Presented here are 11 T cell receptor beta chains from one specimen sequenced in a study of blood T cell repertoires in COVID-19. Data came from immunoSEQ multiplex PCR; TCRdb stores just in-frame clones and leaves some out. The table shows more than 100,000 clones, with roughly 86% occurring only once. The material sequenced was peripheral blood. The origin of the receptors is a woman aged 55-69 years with acute or convalescent COVID-19.

V and J are TRBV9 and TRBJ1-4; maybe TRBD1 (6 bases). CDR1 and CDR2 from the germline V gene are SGDLS and YYNGEE. There are 14 residues in the CDR3. The germline V and J ends were trimmed by 0 bases and 6 bases, with 9 bases remaining between them. The CDR3: CASSVGAGDEKLFF. CDR3 coding DNA: TGTGCCAGCAGCGTAGGGGCAGGGGATGAAAAACTGTTTTTT.

The rearrangement uses TRBV5-1 and TRBJ1-1, with D hard to call. The CDR3 runs 12 residues. Germline V gene data show CDR1 as SGHRS and CDR2 as YFSETQ. The V end lost 4 bases, the J end lost 1 base, and 5 bases lay between the germline ends. CDR3 residues: CASSIKNTEAFF. The CDR3 DNA reads as TGCGCCAGCAGCATCAAGAACACTGAAGCTTTCTTT. The entire variable domain, with the rest obtained from reference TRBV5-1 and TRBJ1-1, is as follows: KAGVTQTPRYLIKTRGQQVTLSCSPISGHRSVSWYQQTPGQGLQFLFEYFSETQRNKGNFPGRFSGRQFSNSRSEMNVSTLELGDSALYLCASSIKNTEAFFGQGTRLTVV.

V is TRBV21-1 and J is TRBJ2-7; the D segment call TRBD1 is taken from the table without a DNA check. TRBV21-1 is deemed a pseudogene. The CDR3 spans 18 residues. The CDR3 sequence: CASSKEGQQGGPIYEQYF. CDR3 DNA: TGTGCCAGCAGCAAGGAGGGACAGCAAGGAGGTCCCATCTACGAGCAGTACTTC.

The J gene is TRBJ2-1, the V gene TRBV12-5, with 7 bases aligning to TRBD1. CDR1 LGHNT and CDR2 FRNRAP come from the germline V gene. The V gene end was trimmed by 7 bases and the J gene end by 6 bases; junction bases not matched to a gene: 9. The CDR3 loop spans 14 amino acids. The CDR3 is CASAPGQPLNEQFF. The CDR3 region has the DNA TGTGCTAGTGCCCCGGGACAGCCCCTCAATGAGCAGTTCTTC. The full variable domain, with the rest looked up from reference TRBV12-5 and TRBJ2-1, is DARVTQTPRHKVTEMGQEVTMRCQPILGHNTVFWYRQTMMQGLELLAYFRNRAPLDDSGMPKDRFSAEMPDATLATLKIQPSEPRDSAVYFCASAPGQPLNEQFFGPGTRLTVL.

The gene calls are TRBV27 and TRBJ2-1; 7 bases match TRBD2. Germline trimming cut 5 bases from V and 4 bases from J; bases unmatched to any gene: 8. This CDR3 is built from 15 residues. Germline-derived CDR1 and CDR2 are MNHEY and SMNVEV (reference sequence). CDR3 nucleotides: TGTGCCAGCAGTCCGCGGGCTAGCGGTTACAATGAGCAGTTCTTC. It specifies CASSPRASGYNEQFF.

The chain recombines TRBV11-2 with TRBJ2-1; perhaps TRBD2 as D (5 bases). V was shortened by 2 bases and J by 13 bases, with 21 bases between the two germline ends. There are 15 residues in the CDR3. From germline, CDR1 is SGHAT and CDR2 FQNNGV. The CDR3 loop is CASSLSALLSSTQFF. CDR3 in DNA: TGTGCCAGCAGCTTATCCGCCCTCCTCTCTAGCACTCAGTTCTTC.

The chain has TRBV3-1 (or the pseudogene TRBV3-2) and TRBJ1-5; possible D gene TRBD1, 5 bases. CDR1 is LGHDT, CDR2 YNNKEL, per germline (reference sequence). The CDR3 sequence is 16 residues long. V lost 3 bases to trimming and J lost 4 bases, with 16 bases between them. In DNA form, the CDR3 reads TGTGCCAGCAGCCATACAGGCCCTGGGGGGAATCAGCCCCAGCATTTT. As protein: CASSHTGPGGNQPQHF.

V and J are TRBV6-4 and TRBJ2-3, with D possibly matching TRBD1 (5 bases). Germline V gives CDR1 MRHNA, CDR2 SNTAGT. This CDR3 comprises 14 residues. The V end was cut by 6 bases, the J end by 2 bases, with 12 bases between. CDR3 protein: CASSWGHSTDTQYF. CDR3 nucleotide sequence: TGTGCCAGCAGCTGGGGCCACTCCACAGATACGCAGTATTTT.

The DNA for the CDR3 is TGTGCCAGCAGCCAAGTCCAGGGTCGGTATGGCTACACCTTC. Protein sequence: CASSQVQGRYGYTF. J is TRBJ1-2 and V is TRBV3-1 (or the pseudogene TRBV3-2), with D tentatively TRBD1 (5 bases). From germline, CDR1 is LGHDT and CDR2 YNNKEL (reference sequence). V shed 1 base and J shed 5 bases, with 11 bases lying between them. This CDR3 spans 14 amino acids.

The table lists this clone with a count of one. This chain joins TRBV24-1 and TRBJ2-3; D is unresolved. Per germline, CDR1 KGHDR and CDR2 SFDVKD. This CDR3 region has 14 residues. Trimming took off 1 base at V and 5 bases at J, with 9 bases between the two ends. The CDR3 region is CATSDLPPGDTQYF. CDR3 bases: TGTGCCACCAGTGATTTACCTCCGGGAGATACGCAGTATTTT.

V is TRBV5-1 and J is TRBJ1-2; no reliable D call. This CDR3 contains 15 residues. V shed 1 base and J shed 1 base, with 11 bases lying between them. CDR1 and CDR2 (germline): SGHRS, YFSETQ. CDR3 loop: CASSLSGSVNYGYTF. In DNA form, the CDR3 reads TGCGCCAGCAGCTTGAGTGGGAGCGTTAACTATGGCTACACCTTC.